This T cell receptor beta chain originates from a study of brain T cells in children with intractable seizures. As to this clone: Its antigen is unknown.

Findings of the study overall: Absence of clones before surgery may stem from lower sequencing depth. Only CDR3 sequence similarity suggested viral specificity, without known HCMV serostatus.

This CDR3 region has 16 residues. V shed 4 bases and J shed 1 base, with 10 bases lying between them. Germline CDR1 KGHDR, CDR2 SFDVKD. Noted time point: blood from clinic visit 5 months post-surgery; TSC patient then seizure free. Only cases whose brain tissue showed the highest T cell transcript signatures were sequenced. Before surgery, patients took at least one anti-epileptic drug. Only in-frame clones appear in the TCRdb table, and some are missing; sequencing was by immunoSEQ multiplex PCR. The profile shows about 340,000 clones, approximately 93% of them singletons. Here the sequenced sample was peripheral blood, taken roughly 5 months after surgery. This sequence joins TRBV24-1 and TRBJ2-6; weak D call: TRBD1 (6 bases). This clonotype was sampled from a boy under two years old with tuberous sclerosis and intractable seizures. The DNA of the CDR3 is TGTGCCACCAGTGAATCGGACAGATCTGGGGCCAACGTCCTGACTTTC. It yields the protein CATSESDRSGANVLTF.